These 18 T cell receptor beta chains share one sample of origin, sequenced in a study of shared clonotypes between healthy human individuals. Measured with immunoSEQ multiplex PCR; TCRdb has only the in-frame clones, and not every one. The table records hundreds of thousands of clones, 73% of them present only once. Sample: memory CD4+ T cells sorted from blood. The subset: CD45RA-negative fraction. All receptors come from a woman in her twenties or thirties in good health.

This clone was found once. The chain employs TRBV11-2 and TRBJ2-7; the match to TRBD2 covers 14 bases. Looked up from germline, CDR1 is SGHAT and CDR2 is FQNNGV. The CDR3 runs to 15 residues. After removal of 5 bases from V and 4 bases from J, the junction contained 4 bases not matched to a gene. CDR3 sequence: CASSAGTSGSYEQYF. The CDR3, as DNA: TGTGCCAGCAGCGCTGGGACTAGCGGGAGTTACGAGCAGTACTTC.

The chain couples TRBV4-1 to TRBJ2-1; 7 bases line up with TRBD2. The CDR3 loop spans 17 amino acids. The V gene's germline CDR1 is MGHRA and CDR2 YSYEKL. V lost 4 bases, J lost 7 bases, and 16 bases stayed unmatched. The CDR3 region has the DNA TGCGCCAGCAGCCTTGGGTCGGGAGGCGGGGGACCGAATGAGCAGTTCTTC. This encodes CASSLGSGGGGPNEQFF.

Worth noting for this clone: Since a much larger clone is just one base distant, this may be a read error. The same CDR3 can be traced to other DNA sequences in this sample. CDR3 nucleotides: TGTGCCAGCAGCCCCCGACAGGCCCCGAATGAAAAACTGTTTTTT. Its translation is CASSPRQAPNEKLFF. The J gene is TRBJ1-4, the V gene TRBV27; weak D call: TRBD1 (6 bases). V shed 6 bases and J shed 5 bases, with 16 bases lying between them. Germline assignment: CDR1 MNHEY and CDR2 SMNVEV (reference sequence). The CDR3 covers 15 residues. Complete variable domain (other parts from reference TRBV27 and TRBJ1-4): EAQVTQNPRYLITVTGKKLTVTCSQNMNHEYMSWYRQDPGLGLRQIYYSMNVEVTDKGDVPEGYKVSRKEKRNFPLILESPSPNQTSLYFCASSPRQAPNEKLFFGSGTQLSVL.

This clone appeared once. The chain has TRBV5-1 and TRBJ1-1; D may be TRBD1 (5 bases). Trimming took 4 bases from V and 4 from J, leaving 14 bases between them. CDR1 and CDR2 (germline): SGHRS, YFSETQ. The CDR3 loop spans 14 amino acids. The CDR3 DNA follows: TGCGCCAGCAGCCCCTACGGACAATCCACTGAAGCTTTCTTT. It specifies CASSPYGQSTEAFF.

V gene TRBV5-1 combines with J gene TRBJ1-2, with D possibly being TRBD1 (5 bases). CDR3 length: 15 amino acids. The germline gives CDR1 SGHRS, CDR2 YFSETQ. The germline V and J ends were trimmed by 0 bases and 5 bases, with 14 bases remaining between them. The CDR3 region has the DNA TGCGCCAGCAGCTTGGGGAGGGGCCCGCCTTATGGCTACACCTTC. Protein: CASSLGRGPPYGYTF.

The J gene is TRBJ2-6, the V gene TRBV19; 7 nucleotides align to TRBD1. V dropped 4 bases and J dropped 2; count of bases not matched to a gene: 11. The CDR3 loop spans 18 amino acids. Germline V gene lookup returns CDR1 LNHDA and CDR2 SQIVND (reference sequence). CDR3 sequence reads: CASSKTGVLGPGANVLTF. The DNA of the CDR3 is TGTGCCAGTAGTAAAACAGGGGTACTTGGACCTGGGGCCAACGTCCTGACTTTC. The full variable domain, completed using reference TRBV19 and TRBJ2-6, is DGGITQSPKYLFRKEGQNVTLSCEQNLNHDAMYWYRQDPGQGLRLIYYSQIVNDFQKGDIAEGYSVSREKKESFPLTVTSAQKNPTAFYLCASSKTGVLGPGANVLTFGAGSRLTVL.

This chain uses TRBV4-1 with TRBJ1-3; D gene uncertain. CDR1 is MGHRA and CDR2 is YSYEKL in the germline V gene. The CDR3 has 16 residues. Deletions cut 1 base from V and 0 bases from J, with 10 bases between. In nucleotides, the CDR3 is TGCGCCAGCAGCCAAGTTGTTACGAGCTCTGGAAACACCATATATTTT. Its protein product is CASSQVVTSSGNTIYF.

This sequence joins TRBV19 and TRBJ1-5, with D unclear. V lost 8 bases, J lost 0 bases, and 11 bases lay in between. Germline CDR1 and CDR2: LNHDA and SQIVND (reference sequence). CDR3 length: 14 residues. The CDR3 DNA is TGTGCCAGTGCAAACCCCACTAGCAATCAGCCCCAGCATTTT. This encodes CASANPTSNQPQHF. Based on the CDR3 plus reference TRBV19 and TRBJ1-5, the full variable domain is DGGITQSPKYLFRKEGQNVTLSCEQNLNHDAMYWYRQDPGQGLRLIYYSQIVNDFQKGDIAEGYSVSREKKESFPLTVTSAQKNPTAFYLCASANPTSNQPQHFGDGTRLSIL.

The chain uses TRBV19 and TRBJ2-3, with 8 bases fitting TRBD1. The germline V gene encodes CDR1 LNHDA and CDR2 SQIVND (reference sequence). The CDR3 is made up of 16 amino acids. V gave up 6 bases and J gave up 2 bases; unmatched junction bases: 10. The CDR3 DNA is TGTGCCAGTAGCCCCGGGCAGGGGGCTATCACAGATACGCAGTATTTT. Translated: CASSPGQGAITDTQYF.

The rearrangement links TRBV14 to TRBJ1-2, with a tentative D call TRBD1 (6 bases). Trimming left V 3 bases short and J 6 bases short, with 8 bases between. The germline V gene encodes CDR1 SGHDN and CDR2 FVKESK. The CDR3 loop spans 12 amino acids. The CDR3 DNA sequence: TGTGCCAGCAGCCATACAGGGAATGGCTACACCTTC. Its translation: CASSHTGNGYTF. The entire variable domain, with the rest obtained from reference TRBV14 and TRBJ1-2, is as follows: EAGVTQFPSHSVIEKGQTVTLRCDPISGHDNLYWYRRVMGKEIKFLLHFVKESKQDESGMPNNRFLAERTGGTYSTLKVQPAELEDSGVYFCASSHTGNGYTFGSGTRLTVV.

The chain uses TRBV11-2 and TRBJ2-5; TRBD2 matches at 15 bases. J lost 5 bases, V lost 4 bases, and 5 bases had no gene match. The CDR3 length is 16 residues. The germline V gene encodes CDR1 SGHAT and CDR2 FQNNGV. The CDR3 loop is CASSSWGLAGGETQYF. The CDR3 DNA follows: TGTGCCAGCAGCTCTTGGGGACTAGCGGGAGGTGAGACCCAGTACTTC.

This sequence joins TRBV30 and TRBJ1-4; D ambiguous. This CDR3 is 13 amino acids long. V was trimmed by 0 bases and J by 4 bases, leaving 6 bases between them. Germline V lookup: CDR1 GTSNPN, CDR2 SVGIG (reference sequence). In DNA, the CDR3 is TGTGCCTGGAGTGTCGCCAATAATGAAAAACTGTTTTTT. The encoded protein is CAWSVANNEKLFF.

This chain links TRBV7-8 with TRBJ1-2, with D tentatively TRBD1 (6 bases). CDR3 length: 18 residues. V lost 1 base and J 4 bases, leaving 22 bases between the germline ends. Germline V gene sequence: CDR1 SGHVS, CDR2 FQNEAQ. CDR3 protein: CASSLGWGGDTSAYGYTF. CDR3 nucleotides: TGTGCCAGCAGCTTAGGCTGGGGGGGGGACACCAGTGCCTATGGCTACACCTTC.

The chain carries TRBV15 and TRBJ1-5; D gene unclear. V lost 3 bases to trimming and J lost 2 bases, with 17 bases between them. This CDR3 is 17 amino acids long. CDR1 and CDR2 (germline): LNHNV, YYDKDF (reference sequence). The CDR3 region has the DNA TGTGCCACCAGCAGTCATGGGGTCACAGAGGGCAATCAGCCCCAGCATTTT. Its translation: CATSSHGVTEGNQPQHF.

The V and J genes are TRBV28 and TRBJ1-1; D call uncertain. Germline V lookup: CDR1 MDHEN, CDR2 SYDVKM. V lost 2 bases to trimming and J lost 8 bases, with 12 bases between them. The CDR3 is made up of 13 amino acids. CDR3 amino acids: CASSLHRIGEAFF. In DNA, the CDR3 is TGTGCCAGCAGTTTACACCGTATTGGGGAAGCTTTCTTT.

V gene TRBV29-1 combines with J gene TRBJ2-7; TRBD1 is a possible D gene (6 bases). CDR3 length: 14 amino acids. V gave up 3 bases and J gave up 6 bases, with 18 bases separating them. Germline V gives CDR1 SQVTM, CDR2 ANQGSEA. The CDR3 sequence is CSVESRGRVSEQYF. The DNA of the CDR3 is TGCAGCGTTGAGAGCAGGGGTCGGGTGAGCGAGCAGTACTTC.

The genes are TRBV18 and TRBJ1-1, with 7 bases that match TRBD1. Losses at the gene ends were 3 bases for V and 7 bases for J; bases not matched to a gene: 8. The CDR3 is 14 amino acids. Germline loops: CDR1 KGHSH, CDR2 LQKENI. CDR3 sequence reads: CASSPKQGQYEAFF. The DNA for the CDR3 is TGTGCCAGCTCACCCAAACAGGGGCAGTATGAAGCTTTCTTT.

This sequence joins TRBV28 and TRBJ2-7, with 8 bases lining up with TRBD2. Germline assignment: CDR1 MDHEN and CDR2 SYDVKM. Trimming at V came to 5 bases and at J to 5 bases, leaving 14 bases not matched to a gene. This CDR3 contains 16 residues. CDR3: CASSRPRGGRSHEQYF. CDR3 nucleotides: TGTGCCAGCAGTCGCCCCCGGGGGGGCAGGAGCCACGAGCAGTACTTC.